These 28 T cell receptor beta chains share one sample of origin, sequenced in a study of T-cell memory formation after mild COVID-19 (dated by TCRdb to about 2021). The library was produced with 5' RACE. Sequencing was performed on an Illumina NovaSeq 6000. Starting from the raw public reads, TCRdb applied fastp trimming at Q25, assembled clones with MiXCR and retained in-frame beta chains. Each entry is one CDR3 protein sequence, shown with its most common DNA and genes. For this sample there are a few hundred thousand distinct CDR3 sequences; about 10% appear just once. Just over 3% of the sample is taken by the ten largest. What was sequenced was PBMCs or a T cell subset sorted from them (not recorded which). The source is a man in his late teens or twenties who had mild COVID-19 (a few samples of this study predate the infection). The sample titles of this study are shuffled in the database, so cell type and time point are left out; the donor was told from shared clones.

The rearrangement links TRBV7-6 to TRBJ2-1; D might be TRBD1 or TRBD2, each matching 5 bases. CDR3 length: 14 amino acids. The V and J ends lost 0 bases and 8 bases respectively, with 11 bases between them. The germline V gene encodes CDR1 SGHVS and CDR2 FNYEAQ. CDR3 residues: CASSLAFRDDEQFF. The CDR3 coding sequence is TGTGCCAGCAGCTTAGCTTTCAGGGACGATGAGCAGTTCTTC.

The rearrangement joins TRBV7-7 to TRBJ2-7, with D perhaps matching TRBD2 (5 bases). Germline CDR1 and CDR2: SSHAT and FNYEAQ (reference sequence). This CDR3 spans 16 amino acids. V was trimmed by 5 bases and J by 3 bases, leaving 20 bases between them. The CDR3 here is CASSPSSGGRVYEQYF. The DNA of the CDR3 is TGTGCCAGCAGCCCTAGCTCGGGCGGACGGGTCTACGAGCAGTACTTC.

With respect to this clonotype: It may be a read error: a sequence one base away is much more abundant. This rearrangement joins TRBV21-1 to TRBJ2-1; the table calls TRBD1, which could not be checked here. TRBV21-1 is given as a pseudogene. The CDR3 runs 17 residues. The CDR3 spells CASASRTSGKAYNEQFF. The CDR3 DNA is TGTGCCAGCGCGTCCCGGACGAGTGGAAAGGCCTACAATGAGCAGTTCTTC.

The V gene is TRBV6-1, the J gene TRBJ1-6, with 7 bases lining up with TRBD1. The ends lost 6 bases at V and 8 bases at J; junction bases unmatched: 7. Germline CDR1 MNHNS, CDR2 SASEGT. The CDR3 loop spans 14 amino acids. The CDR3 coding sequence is TGTGCCAGCAGGACACAGGGGTATGATTCACCCCTCCACTTT. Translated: CASRTQGYDSPLHF.

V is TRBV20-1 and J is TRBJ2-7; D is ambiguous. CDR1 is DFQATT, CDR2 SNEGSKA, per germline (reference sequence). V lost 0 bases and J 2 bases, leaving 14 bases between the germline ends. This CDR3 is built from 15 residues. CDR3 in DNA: TGCAGTGCTAGAGATCGGCTATCCGGCCCCTACGAGCAGTACTTC. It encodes CSARDRLSGPYEQYF.

This CDR3 reads CASSSRQGRNTEAFF. In nucleotides, the CDR3 is TGTGCCAGCAGCTCCCGACAGGGGCGGAACACTGAAGCTTTCTTT. This chain links TRBV7-8 with TRBJ1-1; TRBD1 matches at 8 bases. Germline assignment: CDR1 SGHVS and CDR2 FQNEAQ. V shed 4 bases and J 1 base; nucleotides not matched to a gene: 5. The CDR3 spans 15 residues.

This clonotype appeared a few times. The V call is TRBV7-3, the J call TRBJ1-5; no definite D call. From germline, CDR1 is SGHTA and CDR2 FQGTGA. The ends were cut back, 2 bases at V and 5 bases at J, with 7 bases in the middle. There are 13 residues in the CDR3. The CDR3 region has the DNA TGTGCCAGCAGCTTATTCTCGGATCAGCCCCAGCATTTT. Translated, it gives CASSLFSDQPQHF. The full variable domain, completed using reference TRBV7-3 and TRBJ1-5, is GAGVSQTPSNKVTEKGKYVELRCDPISGHTALYWYRQSLGQGPEFLIYFQGTGAADDSGLPNDRFFAVRPEGSVSTLKIQRTERGDSAVYLCASSLFSDQPQHFGDGTRLSIL.

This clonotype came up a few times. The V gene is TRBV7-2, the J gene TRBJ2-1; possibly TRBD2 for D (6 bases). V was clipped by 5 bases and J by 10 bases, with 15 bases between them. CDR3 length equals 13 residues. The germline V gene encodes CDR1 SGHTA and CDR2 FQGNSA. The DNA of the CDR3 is TGTGCCAGCAGCCAGAGACTAGATGGCGAGCAGTTCTTC. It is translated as CASSQRLDGEQFF.

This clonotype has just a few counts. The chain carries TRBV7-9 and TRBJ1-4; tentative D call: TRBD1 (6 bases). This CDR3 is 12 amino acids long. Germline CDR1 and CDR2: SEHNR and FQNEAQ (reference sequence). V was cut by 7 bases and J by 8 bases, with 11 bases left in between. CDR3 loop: CASNLQGEKLFF. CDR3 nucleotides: TGTGCCAGCAACCTCCAGGGGGAAAAACTGTTTTTT.

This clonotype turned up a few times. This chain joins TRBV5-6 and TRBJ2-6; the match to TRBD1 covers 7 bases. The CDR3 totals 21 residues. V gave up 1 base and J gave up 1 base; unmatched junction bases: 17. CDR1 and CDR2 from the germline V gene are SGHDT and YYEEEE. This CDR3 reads CASSLLTGATPRLSGANVLTF. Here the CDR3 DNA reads TGTGCCAGCAGCTTGCTCACAGGGGCCACACCACGCCTTTCTGGGGCCAACGTCCTGACTTTC. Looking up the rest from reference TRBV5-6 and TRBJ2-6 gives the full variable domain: DAGVTQSPTHLIKTRGQQVTLRCSPKSGHDTVSWYQQALGQGPQFIFQYYEEEERQRGNFPDRFSGHQFPNYSSELNVNALLLGDSALYLCASSLLTGATPRLSGANVLTFGAGSRLTVL.

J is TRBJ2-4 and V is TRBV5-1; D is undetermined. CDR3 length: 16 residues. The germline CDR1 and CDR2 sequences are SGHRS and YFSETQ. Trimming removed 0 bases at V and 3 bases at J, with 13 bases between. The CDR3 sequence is CASSLGQYVGKNIQYF. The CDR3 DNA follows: TGCGCCAGCAGCTTGGGGCAGTATGTTGGCAAAAACATTCAGTACTTC.

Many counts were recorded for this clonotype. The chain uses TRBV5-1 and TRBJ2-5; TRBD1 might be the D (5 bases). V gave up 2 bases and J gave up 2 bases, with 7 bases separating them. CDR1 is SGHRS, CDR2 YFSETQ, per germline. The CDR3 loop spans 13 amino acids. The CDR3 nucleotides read TGCGCCAGCAGCTTTGACAGTCAAGAGACCCAGTACTTC. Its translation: CASSFDSQETQYF. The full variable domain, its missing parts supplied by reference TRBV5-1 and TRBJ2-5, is KAGVTQTPRYLIKTRGQQVTLSCSPISGHRSVSWYQQTPGQGLQFLFEYFSETQRNKGNFPGRFSGRQFSNSRSEMNVSTLELGDSALYLCASSFDSQETQYFGPGTRLLVL.

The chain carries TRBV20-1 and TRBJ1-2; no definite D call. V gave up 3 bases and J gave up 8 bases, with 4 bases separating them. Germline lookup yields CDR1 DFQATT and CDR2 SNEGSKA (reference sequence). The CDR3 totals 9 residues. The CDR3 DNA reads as TGCAGTGCTAGTTTCGGCTACACCTTC. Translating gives CSASFGYTF.

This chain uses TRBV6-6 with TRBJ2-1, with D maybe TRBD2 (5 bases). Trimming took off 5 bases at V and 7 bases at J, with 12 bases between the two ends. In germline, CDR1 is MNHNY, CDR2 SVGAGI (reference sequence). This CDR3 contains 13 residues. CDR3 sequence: CASSLGERNEQFF. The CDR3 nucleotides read TGTGCCAGCAGTCTCGGGGAACGGAATGAGCAGTTCTTC.

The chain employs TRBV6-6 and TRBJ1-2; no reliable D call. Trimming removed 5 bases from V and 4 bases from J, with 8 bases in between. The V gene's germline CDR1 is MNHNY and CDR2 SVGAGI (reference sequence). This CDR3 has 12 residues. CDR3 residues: CASSGGRYGYTF. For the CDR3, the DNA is TGTGCCAGCAGTGGAGGGCGCTATGGCTACACCTTC.

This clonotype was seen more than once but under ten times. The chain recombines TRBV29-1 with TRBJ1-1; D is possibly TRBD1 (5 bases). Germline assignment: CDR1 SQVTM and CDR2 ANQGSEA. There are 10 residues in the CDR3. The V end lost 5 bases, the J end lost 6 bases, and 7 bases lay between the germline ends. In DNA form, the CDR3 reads TGCAGCGTTTCCAGGGCTGAAGCTTTCTTT. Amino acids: CSVSRAEAFF.

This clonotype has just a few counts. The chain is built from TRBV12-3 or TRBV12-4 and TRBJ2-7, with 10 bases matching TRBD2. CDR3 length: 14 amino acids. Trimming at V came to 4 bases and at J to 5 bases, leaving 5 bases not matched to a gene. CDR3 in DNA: TGTGCCAGCAGTTCGGGACTAGCGACGGACGAGCAGTACTTC. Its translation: CASSSGLATDEQYF.

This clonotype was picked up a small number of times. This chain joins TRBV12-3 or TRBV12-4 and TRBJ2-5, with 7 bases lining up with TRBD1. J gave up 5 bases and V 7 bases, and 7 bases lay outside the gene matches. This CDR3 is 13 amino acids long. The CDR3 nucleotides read TGTGCCAGCAACCCCAGGGGGAAGGAGACCCAGTACTTC. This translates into CASNPRGKETQYF.

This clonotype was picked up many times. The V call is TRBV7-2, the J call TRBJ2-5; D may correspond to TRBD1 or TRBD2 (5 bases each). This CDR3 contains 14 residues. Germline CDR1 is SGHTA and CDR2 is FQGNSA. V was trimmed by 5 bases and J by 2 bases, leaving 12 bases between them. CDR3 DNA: TGTGCCAGCAGCAGATCGTGGGGGCAAGAGACCCAGTACTTC. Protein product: CASSRSWGQETQYF.

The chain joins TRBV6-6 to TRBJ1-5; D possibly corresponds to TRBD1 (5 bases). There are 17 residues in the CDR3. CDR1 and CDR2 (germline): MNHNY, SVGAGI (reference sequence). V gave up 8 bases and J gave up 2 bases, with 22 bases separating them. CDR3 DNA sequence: TGTGCCAGCGATCTATCGGGACGCCCGAGGGGCAATCAGCCCCAGCATTTT. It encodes CASDLSGRPRGNQPQHF.

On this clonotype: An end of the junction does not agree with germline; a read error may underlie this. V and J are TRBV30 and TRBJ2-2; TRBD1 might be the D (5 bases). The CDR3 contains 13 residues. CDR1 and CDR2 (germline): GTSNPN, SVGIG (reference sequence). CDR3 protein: CAWGVQGLGELFF. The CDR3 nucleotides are TGTGCCTGGGGTGTTCAGGGTCTCGGGGAGCTGTTTTTT.

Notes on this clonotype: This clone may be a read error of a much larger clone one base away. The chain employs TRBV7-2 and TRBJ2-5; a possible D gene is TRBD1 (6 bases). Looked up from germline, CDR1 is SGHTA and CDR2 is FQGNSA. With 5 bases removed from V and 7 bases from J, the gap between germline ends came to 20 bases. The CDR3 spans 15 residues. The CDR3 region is CASSPTETRRGTQYF. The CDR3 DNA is TGTGCCAGCAGCCCCACCGAGACTCGCAGGGGGACCCAGTACTTC.

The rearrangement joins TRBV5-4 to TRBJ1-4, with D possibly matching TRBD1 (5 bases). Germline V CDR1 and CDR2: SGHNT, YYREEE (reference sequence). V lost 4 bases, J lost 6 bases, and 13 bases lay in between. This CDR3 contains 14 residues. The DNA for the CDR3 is TGTGCCAGCAGCCCTTCGGGGGGTTATGAAAAACTGTTTTTT. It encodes CASSPSGGYEKLFF.

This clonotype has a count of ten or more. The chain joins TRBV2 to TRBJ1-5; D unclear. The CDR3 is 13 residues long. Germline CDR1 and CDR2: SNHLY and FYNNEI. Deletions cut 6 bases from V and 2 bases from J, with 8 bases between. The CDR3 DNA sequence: TGTGCCAGCAGGGTAGAGGGCAATCAGCCCCAGCATTTT. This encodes CASRVEGNQPQHF.

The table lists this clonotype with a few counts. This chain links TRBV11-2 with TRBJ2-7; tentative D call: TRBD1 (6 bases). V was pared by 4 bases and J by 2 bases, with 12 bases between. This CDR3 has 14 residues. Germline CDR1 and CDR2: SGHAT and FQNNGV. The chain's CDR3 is CASSYHGQTYEQYF. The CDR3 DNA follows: TGTGCCAGCAGCTACCACGGACAGACCTACGAGCAGTACTTC.

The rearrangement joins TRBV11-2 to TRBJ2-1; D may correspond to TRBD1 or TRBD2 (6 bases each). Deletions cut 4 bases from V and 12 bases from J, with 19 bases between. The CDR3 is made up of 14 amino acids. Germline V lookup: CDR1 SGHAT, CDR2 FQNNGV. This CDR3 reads CASSSPRGPRGQFF. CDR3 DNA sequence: TGTGCCAGCAGCTCTCCTCGGGGGCCGAGGGGGCAGTTCTTC.

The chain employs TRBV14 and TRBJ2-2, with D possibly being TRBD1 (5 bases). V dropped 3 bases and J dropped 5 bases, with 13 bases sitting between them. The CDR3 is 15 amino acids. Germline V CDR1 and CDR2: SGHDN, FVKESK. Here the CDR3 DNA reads TGTGCCAGCAGCCAGGCCAGGGTAGGAACCGGGGAGCTGTTTTTT. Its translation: CASSQARVGTGELFF. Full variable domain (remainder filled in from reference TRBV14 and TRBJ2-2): EAGVTQFPSHSVIEKGQTVTLRCDPISGHDNLYWYRRVMGKEIKFLLHFVKESKQDESGMPNNRFLAERTGGTYSTLKVQPAELEDSGVYFCASSQARVGTGELFFGEGSRLTVL.

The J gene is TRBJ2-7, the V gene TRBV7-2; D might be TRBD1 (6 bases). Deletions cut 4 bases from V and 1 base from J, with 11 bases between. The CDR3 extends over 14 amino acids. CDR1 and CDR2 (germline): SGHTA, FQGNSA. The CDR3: CASSSRQGSYEQYF. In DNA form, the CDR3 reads TGTGCCAGCAGCTCCAGGCAGGGGTCCTACGAGCAGTACTTC. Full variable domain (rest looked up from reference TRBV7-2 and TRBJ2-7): GAGVSQSPSNKVTEKGKDVELRCDPISGHTALYWYRQSLGQGLEFLIYFQGNSAPDKSGLPSDRFSAERTGGSVSTLTIQRTQQEDSAVYLCASSSRQGSYEQYFGPGTRLTVT.